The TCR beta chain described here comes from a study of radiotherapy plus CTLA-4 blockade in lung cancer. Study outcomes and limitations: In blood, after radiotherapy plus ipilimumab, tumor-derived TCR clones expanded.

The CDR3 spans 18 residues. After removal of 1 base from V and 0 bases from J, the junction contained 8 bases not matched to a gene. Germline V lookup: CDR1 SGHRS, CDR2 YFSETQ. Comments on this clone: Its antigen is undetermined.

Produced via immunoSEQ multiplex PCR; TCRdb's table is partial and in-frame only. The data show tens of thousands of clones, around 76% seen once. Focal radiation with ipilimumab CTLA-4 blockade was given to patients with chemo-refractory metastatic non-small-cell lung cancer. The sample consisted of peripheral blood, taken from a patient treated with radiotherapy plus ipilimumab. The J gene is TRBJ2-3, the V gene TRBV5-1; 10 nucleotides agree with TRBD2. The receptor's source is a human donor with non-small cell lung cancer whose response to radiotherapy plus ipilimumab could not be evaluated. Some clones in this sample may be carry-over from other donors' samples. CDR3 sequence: CASSLQASGGLSTDTQYF. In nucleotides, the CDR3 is TGCGCCAGCAGCTTGCAGGCTAGCGGGGGACTTAGCACAGATACGCAGTATTTT. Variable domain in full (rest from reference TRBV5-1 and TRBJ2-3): KAGVTQTPRYLIKTRGQQVTLSCSPISGHRSVSWYQQTPGQGLQFLFEYFSETQRNKGNFPGRFSGRQFSNSRSEMNVSTLELGDSALYLCASSLQASGGLSTDTQYFGPGTRLTVL.